These T cell receptor beta chains were read from a single sample in a study of shared clonotypes between healthy human individuals. The protocol was immunoSEQ multiplex PCR, while the TCRdb copy is restricted to in-frame clones and leaves out a portion. The table includes 550,000 to 650,000 clones, roughly 95% detected once. The sequencing sample was made of naive CD8+ T cells sorted from blood. These receptors were obtained from a woman under 40 in good health. Each CDR3 is given with its conserved first and last residue. The order of the fields is D gene, V gene, J gene, clone size, CDR3 DNA, CDR3 protein. The D gene is left open where the match is weak. Expanded clones are given a class, and other clones once, few, many or no size at all.

>TRBD2|TRBV14|TRBJ2-1|NA
TGTGCCAGCATCGATAGCGGGAGCGGCTCCTACAATGAGCAGTTCTTC
CASIDSGSGSYNEQFF
>NA|TRBV30|TRBJ2-7|NA
TGTGCCTGGAGTTTCGGTTACTACGAGCAGTACTTC
CAWSFGYYEQYF
>NA|TRBV11-2|TRBJ1-1|NA
TGTGCCAGCAGCTCAAACCCGAGGGGCACCGAAGCTTTCTTT
CASSSNPRGTEAFF
>NA|TRBV5-1|TRBJ1-4|once
TGCGCCAGCAGCCGAAATGAAAAACTGTTTTTT
CASSRNEKLFF
>NA|TRBV4-2|TRBJ2-3|NA
TGTGCCAGCAGCCAAGAAGCCGACCTCACAGATACGCAGTATTTT
CASSQEADLTDTQYF
>NA|TRBV7-8|TRBJ1-1|NA
TGTGCCAGCAGCCCGAAGAACACTGAAGCTTTCTTT
CASSPKNTEAFF
>NA|TRBV11-2|TRBJ2-7|NA
TGTGCCAGCAGCCAACAGGGCAGGGGTAGTGACGAGCAGTACTTC
CASSQQGRGSDEQYF
>NA|TRBV28|TRBJ2-1|once
TGTGCCAGCAGCCTAAGCAGGGAGCAGTTCTTC
CASSLSREQFF
>NA|TRBV29-1|TRBJ2-3|NA
TGCAGCGTTGCCGTGGATACAGATACGCAGTATTTT
CSVAVDTDTQYF
>NA|TRBV4-2|TRBJ1-5|NA
TGTGCCAGCAGCCAAGAGGACACGGCTAGCAATCAGCCCCAGCATTTT
CASSQEDTASNQPQHF
>NA|TRBV28|TRBJ1-1|NA
TGTGCCAGCAGGATCGACAGAAACTTTCTGATGAACACTGAAGCTTTCTTT
CASRIDRNFLMNTEAFF
>NA|TRBV28|TRBJ2-7|NA
TGTGCCAGCAGTTTTCTCGCAACAGGGACTGACGAGCAGTACTTC
CASSFLATGTDEQYF
>NA|TRBV7-9|TRBJ1-2|NA
TGTGCCAGCAGCCCGGGGGGGGCAGGTCAAGCCACCTTC
CASSPGGAGQATF
>TRBD2|TRBV4-2|TRBJ2-5|NA
TGTGCCAGCAGCCAAGAGTGGACTAGCATTAGCGAGACCCAGTACTTC
CASSQEWTSISETQYF
>NA|TRBV27|TRBJ2-7|NA
TGTGCCAGCAGTTGGGACCAATCCTACGAGCAGTACTTC
CASSWDQSYEQYF
>NA|TRBV2|TRBJ1-5|few
TGTGCCAGTGACCCCGATGGGGGTTTAGGGCAGCCCCAGCATTTT
CASDPDGGLGQPQHF
>TRBD2|TRBV27|TRBJ2-1|NA
TGTGCCAGCAGCCCGCCGGGACTAAACCATGAGCAGTTCTTC
CASSPPGLNHEQFF
>TRBD2|TRBV27|TRBJ2-7|NA
TGTGCCAGCAGTCTCAGCCCAAGCGGGAGAGGCGAGCAGTACTTC
CASSLSPSGRGEQYF
>NA|TRBV29-1|TRBJ1-3|NA
TGCAGCGTTGAAGATCCACAGGTCTCTGGAAACACCATATATTTT
CSVEDPQVSGNTIYF
>TRBD1|TRBV27|TRBJ1-2|NA
TGTGCCAGCAGTCCACGGACAGGGGGCGCATATGGCTACACCTTC
CASSPRTGGAYGYTF
>TRBD1|TRBV9|TRBJ1-2|once
TGTGCCAGCAGCGGTTGGAGGGGACAGCACTATGGCTACACCTTC
CASSGWRGQHYGYTF
>NA|TRBV29-1|TRBJ2-1|NA
TGCAGCGTTGGGAGTAGCGGAGCCTCCTACAATGAGCAGTTCTTC
CSVGSSGASYNEQFF
>NA|TRBV5-1|TRBJ2-2|NA
TGCGCCAGCAGAAAGGGACTTGGTGGCACCGGGGAGCTGTTTTTT
CASRKGLGGTGELFF
>NA|TRBV28|TRBJ1-1|NA
TGTGCCAGCAGATACCAGGGTGGGGTGAACACTGAAGCTTTCTTT
CASRYQGGVNTEAFF
>TRBD2|TRBV19|TRBJ2-3|NA
TGTGCCAGTAGTATGGGACTAGCGGGAGTCGAAGATACGCAGTATTTT
CASSMGLAGVEDTQYF
>NA|TRBV25-1|TRBJ1-4|NA
TGTGCCAGCAGTGAAGTCGGACAGAATGAAAAACTGTTTTTT
CASSEVGQNEKLFF
>NA|TRBV6-5|TRBJ2-7|NA
TGTGCCAGCAGCCCCAACGAGATCTCCTACGAGCAGTACTTC
CASSPNEISYEQYF
>NA|TRBV5-5|TRBJ2-7|NA
TGTGCCAGCAGTCTTCCGGACATCGTCTACGAGCAGTACTTC
CASSLPDIVYEQYF
>NA|TRBV5-6|TRBJ2-1|NA
TGTGCCAGCAGCTTGGGTCTTCCCGGTCATGAGCAGTTCTTC
CASSLGLPGHEQFF
>NA|TRBV4-1|TRBJ2-1|NA
TGCGCCAGCAGCCAAGATGAAGCGCCTAGCTACAATGAGCAGTTCTTC
CASSQDEAPSYNEQFF
>TRBD1|TRBV6-1|TRBJ2-7|NA
TGTGCCAGCAGTGAGGGGACAGGGAGAATCTACGAGCAGTACTTC
CASSEGTGRIYEQYF
>NA|TRBV6-5|TRBJ1-3|NA
TGTGCCAGCAGGGGCATGGGGGGAAACACCATATATTTT
CASRGMGGNTIYF
>NA|TRBV4-2|TRBJ1-1|NA
TGTGCCAGCAGCCATCTCCCCGGAATGAACACTGAAGCTTTCTTT
CASSHLPGMNTEAFF
>NA|TRBV27|TRBJ2-2|NA
TGTGCCAGCGCCCTAGGGCAGTTAAACACCGGGGAGCTGTTTTTT
CASALGQLNTGELFF
>TRBD1|TRBV27|TRBJ2-5|NA
TGTGCCAGCAGTACCGGACAGGGCCAAGAGACCCAGTACTTC
CASSTGQGQETQYF
>NA|TRBV9|TRBJ2-7|NA
TGTGCCAGCAGCGTAGGGGGTAGAGAGCACGAGCAGTACTTC
CASSVGGREHEQYF
>TRBD1|TRBV27|TRBJ1-4|NA
TGTGCCAGCAAGACAGGGGGCGCGAATGAAAAACTGTTTTTT
CASKTGGANEKLFF
>NA|TRBV28|TRBJ1-1|NA
TGTGCCAGCAGTTCCCCGGGCCGCGGGAACACTGAAGCTTTCTTT
CASSSPGRGNTEAFF
>TRBD2|TRBV27|TRBJ2-1|NA
TGTGCCAGCAGTTTATCCTCTAGCGGGAGTTGGAATGAGCAGTTCTTC
CASSLSSSGSWNEQFF
>TRBD2|TRBV19|TRBJ2-1|once
TGTGCCAGTAGTATAGTTAGCGGGAGGGGGAATGAGCAGTTCTTC
CASSIVSGRGNEQFF
>NA|TRBV27|TRBJ2-1|NA
TGTGCCAGCAGTCGGGAGTTGCTCTCCTACAATGAGCAGTTCTTC
CASSRELLSYNEQFF
>TRBD2|TRBV5-4|TRBJ2-3|NA
TGTGCCAGCAGACTAGCGGGAGGCACAGATACGCAGTATTTT
CASRLAGGTDTQYF
>TRBD2|TRBV7-9|TRBJ2-1|NA
TGTGCCAGCGGACTAGTGGTTCCTGAGCAGTTCTTC
CASGLVVPEQFF
>NA|TRBV28|TRBJ1-5|NA
TGTGCCAGCAGTTTGGGGGTATCGGGCAATCAGCCCCAGCATTTT
CASSLGVSGNQPQHF
>TRBD2|TRBV5-1|TRBJ2-1|NA
TGCGCCAGCAGCTTTAGCGGGAATGAGCAGTTCTTC
CASSFSGNEQFF
>TRBD1|TRBV19|TRBJ2-7|NA
TGTGCCAGTAGTACCGACAGGGAAGGGCAGTACTTC
CASSTDREGQYF
>TRBD2|TRBV6-4|TRBJ2-4|once
TGTGCCAGCAGTGTACCTACCGGGACTAGCGGGGGCCCGTCCAAAAACATTCAGTACTTC
CASSVPTGTSGGPSKNIQYF
>TRBD2|TRBV19|TRBJ2-7|NA
TGTGCCAGTAGTGGTGGACTAGCGGGAGGGCCAGGTCACGAGCAGTACTTC
CASSGGLAGGPGHEQYF
>NA|TRBV7-9|TRBJ2-1|once
TGTGCCAGCAGCCCGCAGGAGGTGGAATATGAGCAGTTCTTC
CASSPQEVEYEQFF
>NA|TRBV28|TRBJ1-5|once
TGTGCCAGCAGTTCTCCGGGGGCCCAGCCCCAGCATTTT
CASSSPGAQPQHF
>NA|TRBV27|TRBJ2-1|NA
TGTGCCAGCTTAGGGGGAGCTACAGGGTCCGGTGAGCAGTTCTTC
CASLGGATGSGEQFF
>NA|TRBV28|TRBJ2-2|NA
TGTGCCAGCAGTTTTAGGATCACCGGGGAGCTGTTTTTT
CASSFRITGELFF
>TRBD2|TRBV28|TRBJ2-7|NA
TGTGCCAGCAGTAGGACTAGCGGGAGGGCCTACGAGCAGTACTTC
CASSRTSGRAYEQYF
>TRBD2|TRBV5-1|TRBJ2-7|NA
TGCGCCAGCAGCTTAGGCCTAGCGGGAGTCCCCTACGAGCAGTACTTC
CASSLGLAGVPYEQYF
>NA|TRBV27|TRBJ1-2|once
TGTGCCAGCAGTTCCGGGACCGGGGTTGGGGGCTACACCTTC
CASSSGTGVGGYTF
>TRBD2|TRBV7-6|TRBJ2-3|NA
TGTGCCAGCAGCTTAGCTGAGGTGGCGGGAGGGAGCACAGATACGCAGTATTTT
CASSLAEVAGGSTDTQYF